This T cell receptor (beta chain) is from a study of human T cells and chemical hapten exposure. General study results and limits: TCRs at a frequency above 1 in 1000 stayed unchanged with DPC sensitization.

This clonotype was detected many times. Its antigen is currently unknown. The time point is: patch test 3, about 24 weeks after DPC sensitization. Treatment reported: therapeutic diphenylcyclopropenone sensitization with weekly scalp DPC. The CDR3 is 13 residues long. Germline CDR1 is SEHNR and CDR2 is FQNEAQ (reference sequence). V shed 6 bases and J shed 4 bases, with 12 bases lying between them. In the original analysis: From around 25,000 to 690,000 TCRs were found per sample, with a median of approximately 96,000. TCRdb itself ran the RACE reads through MiXCR, one entry per CDR3 protein. The V and J calls and clone size are TCRdb's, not the authors'. The data show 60,000 to 65,000 distinct CDR3 sequences, 9.5% to 11% seen once.

The sequencing used whole blood, collected in connection with sensitization to the hapten diphenylcyclopropenone (DPC). J is TRBJ1-1 and V is TRBV7-9, with unresolved D. The receptor was isolated from a woman aged 25 to 39 with alopecia areata. Some clones in this sample may be carry-over from other donors' samples. CDR3: CASRPGFATEAFF. CDR3 nucleotide sequence: TGTGCCAGCAGGCCAGGCTTTGCCACTGAAGCTTTCTTT.